This T cell receptor beta chain derives from a study of PD-1 blockade in classical Hodgkin lymphoma. Study-wide context: The nivolumab dose that patients received was 3 mg/kg, given intravenously every 2 weeks.

Time point meaning: cycle 4 day 1 (C4D1), after 5 to 7 weeks of nivolumab. Every patient had relapsed following autologous stem cell transplantation, and cohorts differed in brentuximab vedotin exposure. Data came from immunoSEQ multiplex PCR; TCRdb stores just in-frame clones and leaves some out. The data show just under 65,000 clones, less than 95% seen once. The receptor was derived from a human donor with classical Hodgkin lymphoma. The specimen comprised peripheral blood mononuclear cells (PBMCs), sampled before the fourth cycle of nivolumab.

DNA for the CDR3: TGTGCCAGCAGGTGGACTGGGAACACTGAAGCTTTCTTT. Translating gives CASRWTGNTEAFF. This chain joins TRBV6-6 and TRBJ1-1; D call uncertain. The CDR3 spans 13 residues. The V and J ends lost 6 bases and 1 base respectively, with 9 bases between them. The germline gives CDR1 MNHNY, CDR2 SVGAGI (reference sequence).